The next 28 T cell receptor beta chains were all read from a single sample in a study of graft-versus-host responses after intestinal transplantation. Data came from immunoSEQ multiplex PCR; TCRdb stores just in-frame clones and leaves some out. In the table there are 93,000 or so clones, roughly 93% of which are singletons. These receptors are not linked to any known antigen. The input for sequencing was unstimulated CD8+ T cells sorted from spleen or lymph node cells, taken before intestinal transplant. All receptors come from a human donor who received an intestinal transplant.

V gene TRBV19 combines with J gene TRBJ1-6, with a possible D match to TRBD1 (6 bases). The CDR3 totals 15 residues. Germline V gene sequence: CDR1 LNHDA, CDR2 SQIVND (reference sequence). V was trimmed by 7 bases and J by 6 bases, leaving 16 bases between them. This CDR3 reads CASKDSHEGNSPLHF. The CDR3 coding sequence is TGTGCCAGTAAGGACAGCCATGAAGGTAATTCACCCCTCCACTTT.

This sequence joins TRBV19 and TRBJ1-3; D ambiguous. CDR3 length: 13 amino acids. V lost 10 bases to trimming and J lost 0 bases, with 10 bases between them. The germline CDR1 and CDR2 sequences are LNHDA and SQIVND (reference sequence). CDR3 coding DNA: TGTGCCACCTCCGAGCTCTCTGGAAACACCATATATTTT. Its protein is CATSELSGNTIYF.

The J gene is TRBJ2-1, the V gene TRBV27; D ambiguous. Germline V gene data show CDR1 as MNHEY and CDR2 as SMNVEV (reference sequence). The CDR3 covers 12 residues. Between the trimmed V and J ends, which lost 7 bases and 8 bases, there was a span of 12 bases. The CDR3, as DNA: TGTGCCAGCAACCCCCAATCCTATGAGCAGTTCTTC. Its translation is CASNPQSYEQFF.

This clone was counted a single time. The chain is built from TRBV25-1 and TRBJ1-1; the match to TRBD1 covers 7 bases. J was trimmed by 5 bases and V by 3 bases; bases with no gene match: 6. There are 14 residues in the CDR3. The germline V gene has CDR1 MGHDK and CDR2 SYGVNS. The CDR3 DNA reads as TGTGCCAGCAGTGAGTCAGGGGGGTGGACTGAAGCTTTCTTT. Residues: CASSESGGWTEAFF.

This chain links TRBV9 with TRBJ1-6; D perhaps matches TRBD1 (6 bases). The CDR3 length is 15 residues. Germline CDR1 SGDLS, CDR2 YYNGEE. The V gene lost 2 bases and the J gene lost 7 bases, with 13 bases spanning the gap. This chain's CDR3 is CASSVTTGLNSPLHF. The CDR3 DNA follows: TGTGCCAGCAGCGTCACCACAGGGTTGAATTCACCCCTCCACTTT.

The chain uses TRBV7-2 and TRBJ2-1; D possibly uses TRBD1 or TRBD2 (5 bases each). V shed 5 bases and J shed 5 bases, with 13 bases lying between them. Germline CDR1 is SGHTA and CDR2 is FQGNSA. The CDR3 extends over 14 amino acids. The CDR3 DNA is TGTGCCAGCAGCCCCCGGGACCGGGACAATGAGCAGTTCTTC. This translates into CASSPRDRDNEQFF.

The rearrangement joins TRBV7-9 to TRBJ2-1; D may match TRBD1 or TRBD2 (7 bases each). Trimming pared 7 bases from V and 9 bases from J, leaving 19 bases between. Germline V CDR1 and CDR2: SEHNR, FQNEAQ (reference sequence). This CDR3 region has 14 residues. Here the CDR3 DNA reads TGTGCCAGCACATCCTTAACAGGGGAGGGTGAGCAGTTCTTC. This gives the protein CASTSLTGEGEQFF.

The chain recombines TRBV7-2 with TRBJ2-7; no clear D gene. Germline V gives CDR1 SGHTA, CDR2 FQGNSA. CDR3 length: 14 amino acids. The V gene lost 4 bases and the J gene lost 0 bases, with 10 bases spanning the gap. CDR3 in DNA: TGTGCCAGCAGCTCCTTGGGAAGCTCCTACGAGCAGTACTTC. Protein sequence: CASSSLGSSYEQYF.

The chain carries TRBV29-1 and TRBJ2-2; 7 bases fit TRBD2. The V segment lost 7 bases and the J segment 4 bases; nucleotides outside the gene matches: 6. Germline lookup yields CDR1 SQVTM and CDR2 ANQGSEA. The CDR3 loop spans 13 amino acids. CDR3 amino acids: CSAWGGSTGELFF. The CDR3 nucleotides are TGCAGCGCGTGGGGGGGATCCACCGGGGAGCTGTTTTTT.

This sequence joins TRBV4-2 and TRBJ1-6; 12 bases agree with TRBD1. The CDR3 length is 18 residues. Losses at the gene ends were 2 bases for V and 8 bases for J; bases not matched to a gene: 10. Germline assignment: CDR1 LGHNA and CDR2 YNFKEQ. CDR3 nucleotides: TGTGCCAGCAGCCAACCCGGGACAGGGGGCATGAATGATTCACCCCTCCACTTT. Amino acids: CASSQPGTGGMNDSPLHF.

The J gene is TRBJ2-1, the V gene TRBV14; 8 positions agree with TRBD2. V dropped 1 base and J dropped 5; count of bases not matched to a gene: 1. CDR1 is SGHDN, CDR2 FVKESK, per germline. The CDR3 has 14 residues. The CDR3 nucleotides are TGTGCCAGCAGCCAAGTTAGCGGGGACAATGAGCAGTTCTTC. It specifies CASSQVSGDNEQFF.

The chain is built from TRBV11-1 and TRBJ2-7, with D possibly TRBD2 on 6 matching bases. Trimming removed 6 bases from V and 5 bases from J, with 20 bases in between. CDR1 is SGHAT and CDR2 is FQDESV in the germline V gene (reference sequence). The CDR3 totals 15 residues. CDR3 coding DNA: TGTGCCAGCAGGGGTTGGGGGGAACAGCGCCACGAGCAGTACTTC. This gives the protein CASRGWGEQRHEQYF.

This clone was observed once. The chain uses TRBV14 and TRBJ2-5; D is tentatively TRBD1 or TRBD2 (6 bases each). The CDR3 is 11 residues long. Germline V lookup: CDR1 SGHDN, CDR2 FVKESK. Trimming left V 8 bases short and J 11 bases short, with 15 bases between. CDR3 amino acids: CASGGPGEQYF. As DNA, the CDR3 is TGTGCCAGCGGGGGGCCGGGGGAGCAGTACTTC. The whole variable domain, filled in from reference TRBV14 and TRBJ2-5, reads EAGVTQFPSHSVIEKGQTVTLRCDPISGHDNLYWYRRVMGKEIKFLLHFVKESKQDESGMPNNRFLAERTGGTYSTLKVQPAELEDSGVYFCASGGPGEQYFGPGTRLLVL.

The rearrangement links TRBV5-1 to TRBJ1-1; 8 bases are a match to TRBD1. This CDR3 comprises 14 residues. V lost 0 bases, J lost 4 bases, and 2 bases stayed unmatched. Germline loops: CDR1 SGHRS, CDR2 YFSETQ. The DNA of the CDR3 is TGCGCCAGCAGCTTGGAGACAGGGGCCACTGAAGCTTTCTTT. This codes for CASSLETGATEAFF.

J is TRBJ1-1 and V is TRBV5-6, with TRBD1 as a possible D gene (5 bases). The CDR3 runs 14 residues. Trimming cost V 4 bases and J 0 bases, with 10 bases left between them. CDR1 is SGHDT and CDR2 is YYEEEE in the germline V gene. CDR3 in amino acids: CASSLGTVNTEAFF. The CDR3 DNA is TGTGCCAGCAGCCTCGGGACGGTGAACACTGAAGCTTTCTTT.

The chain uses TRBV5-1 and TRBJ2-5; 9 nucleotides agree with TRBD1. The CDR3 contains 14 residues. The germline CDR1 and CDR2 sequences are SGHRS and YFSETQ. J lost 5 bases, V lost 2 bases, and 4 bases had no gene match. Written as DNA, the CDR3 is TGCGCCAGCAGCTTCCGGGACAGGGAGGAGACCCAGTACTTC. Translating gives CASSFRDREETQYF.

To note about this clone: Within the sample, other DNA sequences also encode this same CDR3. This rearrangement joins TRBV11-2 to TRBJ2-7, with 7 bases that match TRBD2. CDR1 is SGHAT and CDR2 is FQNNGV in the germline V gene. The junction had 2 bases not matched to a gene; V was cut back by 3 bases and J by 3 bases. This CDR3 has 13 residues. The DNA for the CDR3 is TGTGCCAGCAGCTTGGGGGGGGTCTACGAGCAGTACTTC. Protein sequence: CASSLGGVYEQYF.

V usage is TRBV5-4 and J usage is TRBJ2-7; TRBD1 matches 7 bases. The V segment lost 6 bases and the J segment 7 bases; nucleotides outside the gene matches: 10. CDR1 is SGHNT and CDR2 is YYREEE in the germline V gene (reference sequence). CDR3 length: 13 amino acids. This CDR3 is CASTAGTVEEQYF. CDR3 nucleotides: TGTGCCAGCACCGCCGGGACAGTGGAAGAGCAGTACTTC. Variable domain in full (rest from reference TRBV5-4 and TRBJ2-7): ETGVTQSPTHLIKTRGQQVTLRCSSQSGHNTVSWYQQALGQGPQFIFQYYREEENGRGNFPPRFSGLQFPNYSSELNVNALELDDSALYLCASTAGTVEEQYFGPGTRLTVT.

For the CDR3, the DNA is TGTGCCAGCACCACTGATATGTTGGACAGTCAGCAGGGCTACACCTTC. It codes for CASTTDMLDSQQGYTF. The chain couples TRBV6-6 to TRBJ1-2, with a possible D match to TRBD1 (6 bases). Trimming pared 7 bases from V and 8 bases from J, leaving 26 bases between. The CDR3 covers 16 residues. Germline V gene lookup returns CDR1 MNHNY and CDR2 SVGAGI (reference sequence).

The chain employs TRBV2 and TRBJ2-1; TRBD2 aligns across 11 bases. There are 18 residues in the CDR3. Trimming at V came to 5 bases and at J to 0 bases, leaving 9 bases not matched to a gene. CDR1 and CDR2 from the germline V gene are SNHLY and FYNNEI. Here the CDR3 DNA reads TGTGCCAGCAGTAAACTAGCGGGGGCGTCGAGCTCCTACAATGAGCAGTTCTTC. Amino acids: CASSKLAGASSSYNEQFF.

The rearrangement uses TRBV6-1 and TRBJ1-2, with D maybe TRBD1 (5 bases). This CDR3 contains 13 residues. The germline V gene encodes CDR1 MNHNS and CDR2 SASEGT. The V gene lost 6 bases and the J gene lost 4 bases, with 12 bases spanning the gap. The CDR3 loop reads CASRLDTSYGYTF. CDR3 coding DNA: TGTGCCAGCAGGTTGGACACCTCCTATGGCTACACCTTC.

This clone came up once. The rearrangement links TRBV5-1 to TRBJ1-1; 7 bases are a match to TRBD1. The CDR3 length is 14 residues. With 0 bases clipped from V and 4 bases from J, the junction kept 3 bases outside the gene matches. In germline, CDR1 is SGHRS, CDR2 YFSETQ. This CDR3 is CASSLDRGLTEAFF. CDR3 coding DNA: TGCGCCAGCAGCTTGGACAGGGGACTCACTGAAGCTTTCTTT.

This sequence joins TRBV4-1 and TRBJ1-1; D is unresolved. This CDR3 has 11 residues. Germline V gene data show CDR1 as MGHRA and CDR2 as YSYEKL. With 7 bases removed from V and 5 bases from J, the gap between germline ends came to 8 bases. This CDR3 is CASISGTEAFF. CDR3 nucleotide sequence: TGCGCCAGCATCTCCGGGACTGAAGCTTTCTTT.

This clone was observed a single time. This sequence joins TRBV27 and TRBJ1-1; maybe TRBD1 (5 bases). CDR3 length: 13 amino acids. The germline V and J ends were trimmed by 4 bases and 5 bases, with 11 bases remaining between them. CDR1 is MNHEY, CDR2 SMNVEV, per germline (reference sequence). The CDR3 coding sequence is TGTGCCAGCAGTTCACAACGGGGGACTGAAGCTTTCTTT. It is translated as CASSSQRGTEAFF.

V and J are TRBV9 and TRBJ2-3; D remains unclear. This CDR3 is built from 14 residues. The ends were cut back, 4 bases at V and 0 bases at J, with 9 bases in the middle. Germline V gene lookup returns CDR1 SGDLS and CDR2 YYNGEE. The CDR3 DNA reads TGTGCCAGCAGCCCATACGTGAGCACAGATACGCAGTATTTT. As protein: CASSPYVSTDTQYF.

The chain carries TRBV4-1 and TRBJ2-3; D not resolved. Germline V gene sequence: CDR1 MGHRA, CDR2 YSYEKL. V dropped 4 bases and J dropped 1 base, with 12 bases sitting between them. The CDR3 loop spans 15 amino acids. The CDR3 is CASSPLGSGTDTQYF. CDR3 sequence (DNA): TGCGCCAGCAGCCCTCTAGGTTCCGGCACAGATACGCAGTATTTT.

J is TRBJ2-5 and V is TRBV6-6; D unresolved. CDR1 and CDR2 (germline): MNHNY, SVGAGI (reference sequence). The CDR3 is 14 residues long. V was cut by 5 bases and J by 5 bases, with 15 bases left in between. CDR3 loop: CASSRGVQRETQYF. The CDR3 DNA sequence: TGTGCCAGCAGTCGAGGAGTTCAGAGGGAGACCCAGTACTTC.

The genes are TRBV20-1 and TRBJ2-5, with D unresolved. Trimming took 8 bases from V and 4 from J, leaving 11 bases between them. Germline loops: CDR1 DFQATT, CDR2 SNEGSKA (reference sequence). The CDR3 contains 11 residues. The CDR3 coding sequence is TGCAGTTTCGACCTAGGAGAGACCCAGTACTTC. Its protein is CSFDLGETQYF.